One and the same sample provided the 6 T cell receptor beta chains below, sequenced in a study of T cell repertoires in cytomegalovirus infection. TCRdb redid the calling of the reads with MiXCR, one entry per CDR3 protein. The table has 200,000 to 300,000 distinct CDR3 sequences, roughly an eighth seen once. The sample consisted of PBMCs. The receptors derive from a human donor in good health (CMV status not recorded). Some clones in this sample may be carry-over from other donors' samples.

This rearrangement joins TRBV12-3 or TRBV12-4 to TRBJ2-7; 10 bases align to TRBD1. The CDR3 runs to 14 residues. J was trimmed by 3 bases and V by 5 bases; bases with no gene match: 4. The CDR3 here is CASSATGGVYEQYF. The CDR3 DNA reads as TGTGCCAGCAGTGCGACAGGGGGCGTCTACGAGCAGTACTTC.

Ten or more counts support this clonotype. The CDR3 here is CASSPPGRTEAFF. The DNA of the CDR3 is TGTGCCAGCAGTCCACCCGGGCGAACTGAAGCTTTCTTT. The V and J genes are TRBV28 and TRBJ1-1; D gene ambiguous. The V gene lost 5 bases and the J gene lost 5 bases, with 12 bases spanning the gap. The length of the CDR3 is 13 residues. In germline, CDR1 is MDHEN, CDR2 SYDVKM.

In its sample, this clonotype was seen many times. The CDR3 loop is CASKRDSSYEQYF. The CDR3 DNA reads as TGTGCCAGCAAAAGGGACAGCTCCTACGAGCAGTACTTC. The chain recombines TRBV12-3 or TRBV12-4 with TRBJ2-7, with TRBD1 identical over 7 bases. Trimming took 7 bases from V and 0 from J; bases not matched to a gene: 3. There are 13 residues in the CDR3.

The chain recombines TRBV14 with TRBJ1-1; the D is unclear. CDR1 and CDR2 from the germline V gene are SGHDN and FVKESK. V lost 0 bases and J lost 5, with 10 bases in between. The CDR3 has 14 residues. CDR3 bases: TGTGCCAGCAGCCAAGAGAGGTCCTGGACTGAAGCTTTCTTT. Translation gives CASSQERSWTEAFF.

This clonotype was detected ten times or more. The gene calls are TRBV27 and TRBJ2-2; 8 bases map to TRBD2. Losses at the gene ends were 10 bases for V and 6 bases for J; bases not matched to a gene: 10. Germline assignment: CDR1 MNHEY and CDR2 SMNVEV (reference sequence). This CDR3 has 14 residues. The CDR3 here is CATAGRDAPGELFF. CDR3 DNA sequence: TGTGCCACCGCCGGGAGGGATGCTCCCGGGGAGCTGTTTTTT.

This clonotype showed up just a few times. The genes are TRBV28 and TRBJ1-5; the match to TRBD1 covers 7 bases. This CDR3 comprises 15 residues. With 5 bases clipped from V and 5 bases from J, the junction kept 9 bases outside the gene matches. The V gene's germline CDR1 is MDHEN and CDR2 SYDVKM. Written as DNA, the CDR3 is TGTGCCAGCAGTCTGGGGGACAGACCCGATCAGCCCCAGCATTTT. Its protein is CASSLGDRPDQPQHF. The full variable domain, rest sourced from reference TRBV28 and TRBJ1-5, is DVKVTQSSRYLVKRTGEKVFLECVQDMDHENMFWYRQDPGLGLRLIYFSYDVKMKEKGDIPEGYSVSREKKERFSLILESASTNQTSMYLCASSLGDRPDQPQHFGDGTRLSIL.